This record looks at one T cell receptor (beta chain) sequence and its context. Its target is unknown. Germline CDR1 is SGHAT and CDR2 is FQNNGV. With 5 bases removed from V and 4 bases from J, the gap between germline ends came to 11 bases. The CDR3 spans 13 residues. This record belongs to a study of shared clonotypes between healthy human individuals. Each sorted subset replicate got 200 ng genomic DNA, roughly 30,000 genomes. The method was immunoSEQ multiplex PCR; TCRdb's version includes in-frame clones alone and lacks a portion of them. The sample consists of about 300,000 clones, roughly 70% of them appearing once. Study-level points and caveats: Generally, naive subsets came out with larger estimated richness than memory subsets.

Sequenced input: memory CD4+ T cells sorted from blood. Documented subset: CD45RA-negative fraction. This clonotype was obtained from a man aged 25 to 40 in good health. The chain carries TRBV11-2 and TRBJ1-2; D is ambiguous. The CDR3 sequence is CASSPGRTYGYTF. The CDR3 coding sequence is TGTGCCAGCAGCCCGGGCCGAACCTATGGCTACACCTTC.